The rows below give T cell receptor beta chains drawn from one sample of a study of molecular identifiers for immune sequencing clone quantification. TCRdb reprocessed the PCR reads via MiXCR and lists one record per CDR3 protein. The sample lists more than 550,000 distinct CDR3 sequences; 25% were seen once. The sequenced sample consisted of naive CD8+ T cells from blood, with Jurkat cell RNA spiked in. The receptors come from a human donor in good health. Some libraries in this study had Jurkat cell RNA spiked in. Both conserved end residues are part of each CDR3. A D gene is named only where the DNA matches it firmly. Size is stated for part of the rows, as once, few or many counts, or as a class when the clone is expanded.

D: TRBD2; V: TRBV4-2; size: many; J: TRBJ2-1; length: 17; DNA: TGTGCCAGCAGCCCTACCCCAGCGGGAGGGCCTGTCCCTGAGCAGTTCTTC; CDR3: CASSPTPAGGPVPEQFF
D: TRBD1; V: TRBV29-1; size: -; J: TRBJ2-7; length: 13; DNA: TGCAGCGTTGAAGTGACAGGGCTTTACGAGCAGTACTTC; CDR3: CSVEVTGLYEQYF
D: -; V: TRBV7-6; size: -; J: TRBJ1-3; length: 14; DNA: TGTGCCAGCAGACTTGGAGGGCAGGGACACACCATATATTTT; CDR3: CASRLGGQGHTIYF
D: -; V: TRBV6-1; size: -; J: TRBJ2-3; length: 18; DNA: TGTGCCAGCAGTGAAGCGCTTCTCGGGGCTAGTTATTCAGATACGCAGTATTTT; CDR3: CASSEALLGASYSDTQYF
D: -; V: TRBV6-5; size: few; J: TRBJ2-5; length: 16; DNA: TGTGCCAGCAGTTACTCGAAGTTCCGCAACCAAGAGACCCAGTACTTC; CDR3: CASSYSKFRNQETQYF
D: -; V: TRBV30; size: -; J: TRBJ2-1; length: 11; DNA: TGTGCCTGGGGGGACGGCAATGAGCAGTTCTTC; CDR3: CAWGDGNEQFF
D: -; V: TRBV21-1; size: -; J: TRBJ2-5; length: 17; DNA: TGTGCCAGCAGCAAAATGGGGACTAGCGACTCTCAAGAGACCCAGTACTTC; CDR3: CASSKMGTSDSQETQYF
D: -; V: TRBV19; size: many; J: TRBJ2-7; length: 13; DNA: TGTGCCAGTAGTGGTACAGTATCCTACGAGCAGTACTTC; CDR3: CASSGTVSYEQYF
D: TRBD1; V: TRBV12-3/TRBV12-4; size: few; J: TRBJ1-1; length: 17; DNA: TGTGCCAGCAGGCGGACAGGGGATCTCTCGTTTGGCACTGAAGCTTTCTTT; CDR3: CASRRTGDLSFGTEAFF
D: -; V: TRBV7-6; size: many; J: TRBJ1-1; length: 16; DNA: TGTGCCAGCAGCTTAGAGGGGTCCAGGAGATACACTGAAGCTTTCTTT; CDR3: CASSLEGSRRYTEAFF
D: -; V: TRBV6-2/TRBV6-3; size: -; J: TRBJ2-1; length: 15; DNA: TGTGCCAGCGAAACACAAAAGGGAGTCCAGCATGAGCAGTTCTTC; CDR3: CASETQKGVQHEQFF
D: TRBD1; V: TRBV4-3; size: many; J: TRBJ2-3; length: 17; DNA: TGCGCCAGCAGCCAAGATCTAAGGACAGGGGCAACAGATACGCAGTATTTT; CDR3: CASSQDLRTGATDTQYF
D: TRBD1; V: TRBV18; size: few; J: TRBJ1-1; length: 15; DNA: TGTGCCAGCGTGATGTCAGGGGGCACGAACACTGAAGCTTTCTTT; CDR3: CASVMSGGTNTEAFF
D: -; V: TRBV3-1; size: -; J: TRBJ2-4; length: 18; DNA: TGTGCCAGCAGCCGAGGAGCTAATCCAACAATAGCCAAAAACATTCAGTACTTC; CDR3: CASSRGANPTIAKNIQYF
D: TRBD1; V: TRBV29-1; size: -; J: TRBJ2-7; length: 14; DNA: TGCAGCGTTGAAGGGGGACAGGGGTCCTACGAGCAGTACTTC; CDR3: CSVEGGQGSYEQYF
D: -; V: TRBV6-6; size: -; J: TRBJ1-1; length: 14; DNA: TGTGCCAGCAGTTACTCAGGCCAAAACACTGAAGCTTCCTTT; CDR3: CASSYSGQNTEASF
D: -; V: TRBV14; size: many; J: TRBJ2-2; length: 14; DNA: TGTGCCAGCAGCCAGATTGCGACCACCGGGGAGCTGTTTTTT; CDR3: CASSQIATTGELFF
D: -; V: TRBV12-3/TRBV12-4; size: many; J: TRBJ2-2; length: 14; DNA: TGTGCCAGCAGTCCCCAAGCGAACACCGGGGAGCTGTTTTTT; CDR3: CASSPQANTGELFF
D: -; V: TRBV29-1; size: many; J: TRBJ2-2; length: 14; DNA: TGCAGCGTTGGCGAGGGTGTATATACCGGGGAGCTGTTTTTT; CDR3: CSVGEGVYTGELFF
D: -; V: TRBV9; size: once; J: TRBJ2-7; length: 12; DNA: TGTGCCAGCGGGGGTAGCAACTACGAGCAGTACTTC; CDR3: CASGGSNYEQYF
D: TRBD1; V: TRBV6-6; size: few; J: TRBJ2-7; length: 14; DNA: TGTGACAGCAGTACCGGGACAGCGTTCTACGAGCAGTACTTC; CDR3: CDSSTGTAFYEQYF
D: -; V: TRBV29-1; size: many; J: TRBJ2-7; length: 13; DNA: TGCAGCGTTAAAAACAGAACCTCCTACGAGCAGTACTTC; CDR3: CSVKNRTSYEQYF
D: -; V: TRBV9; size: many; J: TRBJ1-1; length: 13; DNA: TGTGCCAGCAGCGCAGAGCTGGGCACTGAAGCTTTCTTT; CDR3: CASSAELGTEAFF
D: -; V: TRBV5-1; size: many; J: TRBJ2-7; length: 15; DNA: TGCGCCAGCAGCTTGGGTGTACTAGGCTCCTACGAGCAGTACTTC; CDR3: CASSLGVLGSYEQYF
D: TRBD1; V: TRBV9; size: -; J: TRBJ1-1; length: 14; DNA: TGTGCCAGCAGCCCGACGACAGGGGGCACTGAAGCTTTCTTT; CDR3: CASSPTTGGTEAFF
D: -; V: TRBV23-1; size: -; J: TRBJ2-7; length: 15; DNA: TGCGCCAGCGGTCAATCTATAGTCAGGGGATACGAGCAGTACTTC; CDR3: CASGQSIVRGYEQYF
D: -; V: TRBV24-1; size: many; J: TRBJ2-3; length: 15; DNA: TGTGCCACCAGTGATCCGCCCGGGGGCACAGATACGCAGTATTTT; CDR3: CATSDPPGGTDTQYF
D: -; V: TRBV19; size: -; J: TRBJ1-5; length: 13; DNA: TGTGCCAGTAGTATTGGGGGCGGCCAGCCCCAGAATTTT; CDR3: CASSIGGGQPQNF
D: TRBD1; V: TRBV7-9; size: many; J: TRBJ2-2; length: 16; DNA: TGTGCCAGCAGCTCTCCCGGGACAGGGAACACCGGGGAGCTGTTTTTT; CDR3: CASSSPGTGNTGELFF
D: -; V: TRBV11-2; size: -; J: TRBJ2-3; length: 15; DNA: TGTGCCAGCAGCTTAGTGGGGGGGCATCCAGATACGCAGTATTTT; CDR3: CASSLVGGHPDTQYF
D: -; V: TRBV10-2; size: -; J: TRBJ1-6; length: 13; DNA: TGCGCCAGCAGTGAGGGGTGGAGATCACCCCTCCACTTT; CDR3: CASSEGWRSPLHF
D: TRBD2; V: TRBV7-6; size: -; J: TRBJ2-1; length: 16; DNA: TGTGCCAGCAGCCTTTATTTAGCGGGGTCCTACAATGAGCAGTTCTTC; CDR3: CASSLYLAGSYNEQFF
D: -; V: TRBV11-2; size: few; J: TRBJ1-3; length: 17; DNA: TGTGCCAGCAGCTTCCCGTGGGTCAGGAGCTCTGGAAACACCATATATTTT; CDR3: CASSFPWVRSSGNTIYF
D: -; V: TRBV11-2; size: -; J: TRBJ2-7; length: 12; DNA: TGTGCCAGCAGCTGGCAACCCAACGAGCAGTACTTC; CDR3: CASSWQPNEQYF
D: -; V: TRBV29-1; size: -; J: TRBJ2-1; length: 14; DNA: TGCAGCGTCGACGGGACACTATCCTACAATGAGCAGTTCTTC; CDR3: CSVDGTLSYNEQFF